The 29 T cell receptor beta chains listed next were all sequenced from one sample in a study of identical twins. TCRdb reanalysed the 5' RACE reads using MiXCR and keeps one entry per CDR3 protein. The sample contains hundreds of thousands of distinct CDR3 sequences, around 20% of which appear only once. These data also featured in a second study, about T cells expressing NK-cell markers.

The specimen was PBMCs. The receptors come from a woman aged 18-29 years in good health.

The chain links TRBV6-5 to TRBJ1-2; tentative D call: TRBD1 (5 bases). CDR1 is MNHEY, CDR2 SVGAGI, per germline. This CDR3 comprises 16 residues. V gave up 1 base and J gave up 7 bases, with 19 bases separating them. Here the CDR3 DNA reads TGTGCCAGCAGTTACTACCCCTTAATTCAGGGCCCTGGCTACACCTTC. It codes for CASSYYPLIQGPGYTF.

This clonotype came up a few times. J is TRBJ2-7 and V is TRBV18, with D unclear. Germline CDR1 is KGHSH and CDR2 is LQKENI. The CDR3 spans 11 residues. V gave up 3 bases and J gave up 6 bases, with 6 bases separating them. The CDR3 DNA is TGTGCCAGCTCACCCGACGGCGAGCAGTACTTC. The encoded protein is CASSPDGEQYF.

The rearrangement uses TRBV5-1 and TRBJ2-7, with D perhaps matching TRBD1 or TRBD2 (5 bases each). With 4 bases removed from V and 3 bases from J, the gap between germline ends came to 14 bases. Germline CDR1 is SGHRS and CDR2 is YFSETQ. The CDR3 sequence is 14 residues long. The CDR3 loop reads CASSSGRGHYEQYF. The CDR3 DNA sequence: TGCGCCAGCAGCAGTGGACGGGGCCACTACGAGCAGTACTTC.

The CDR3 DNA reads as TGCAGTGCTAGAGGAGGGAGGGGCTCCTACGAGCAGTACTTC. It is translated as CSARGGRGSYEQYF. The chain has TRBV20-1 and TRBJ2-7, with 7 nucleotides matching TRBD2. The CDR3 is 14 residues long. CDR1 is DFQATT, CDR2 SNEGSKA, per germline (reference sequence). The junction had 3 bases not matched to a gene; V was cut back by 1 base and J by 0 bases.

J is TRBJ2-3 and V is TRBV2; the D is unclear. Trimming shortened V by 7 bases and J by 2 bases, and 7 bases separated the two germline ends. The CDR3 runs 12 residues. Germline assignment: CDR1 SNHLY and CDR2 FYNNEI. CDR3 loop: CASIRSTDTQYF. The CDR3, as DNA: TGTGCCAGCATTCGATCCACAGATACGCAGTATTTT.

This clonotype occurred many times. The chain employs TRBV5-6 and TRBJ1-4; D gene unclear. Germline CDR1 is SGHDT and CDR2 is YYEEEE. The CDR3 covers 16 residues. The V end lost 1 base, the J end lost 8 bases, and 18 bases lay between the germline ends. The CDR3 spells CASSLSGMGGNEKLFF. In DNA, the CDR3 is TGTGCCAGCAGCTTGTCGGGGATGGGAGGGAACGAAAAACTGTTTTTT.

This chain connects TRBV11-2 to TRBJ2-7, with D possibly TRBD1 on 5 matching bases. From germline, CDR1 is SGHAT and CDR2 FQNNGV. The ends were cut back, 5 bases at V and 2 bases at J, with 10 bases in the middle. CDR3 size: 13 residues. For the CDR3, the DNA is TGTGCCAGCAGCCTTATACAGGCCTACGAGCAGTACTTC. This codes for CASSLIQAYEQYF. Using reference TRBV11-2 and TRBJ2-7 for the parts outside the CDR3, the full variable domain is EAGVAQSPRYKIIEKRQSVAFWCNPISGHATLYWYQQILGQGPKLLIQFQNNGVVDDSQLPKDRFSAERLKGVDSTLKIQPAKLEDSAVYLCASSLIQAYEQYFGPGTRLTVT.

This chain links TRBV7-9 with TRBJ1-2; D is unresolved. The V end was cut by 8 bases, the J end by 1 base, with 14 bases between. Germline values: CDR1 SEHNR, CDR2 FQNEAQ (reference sequence). The CDR3 runs to 14 residues. The CDR3: CASRSREDNYGYTF. The CDR3 nucleotides read TGTGCCAGCCGCTCGAGAGAAGATAACTATGGCTACACCTTC.

This clonotype was counted between two and nine times. The chain combines TRBV20-1 with TRBJ2-3, with no clear D. The CDR3 loop spans 11 amino acids. Trimming took 6 bases from V and 5 from J, leaving 9 bases between them. Germline V gives CDR1 DFQATT, CDR2 SNEGSKA (reference sequence). The CDR3 bases are TGCAGTGCCCCAAGGGTAGATACGCAGTATTTT. It codes for CSAPRVDTQYF.

V is TRBV20-1 and J is TRBJ2-7, with unresolved D. CDR1 is DFQATT, CDR2 SNEGSKA, per germline (reference sequence). The CDR3 is 14 residues long. V was shortened by 1 base and J by 3 bases, with 13 bases between the two germline ends. CDR3 sequence (DNA): TGCAGTGCTAGAGTCGGGTCGGCGATCTACGAGCAGTACTTC. This gives the protein CSARVGSAIYEQYF.

In its sample, this clonotype was seen many times. V gene TRBV12-3 or TRBV12-4 combines with J gene TRBJ2-2, with 10 bases fitting TRBD2. The V segment lost 6 bases and the J segment 0 bases; nucleotides outside the gene matches: 4. The CDR3 totals 16 residues. CDR3 amino acids: CASSPGLAANTGELFF. The CDR3 DNA reads as TGTGCCAGCAGCCCCGGACTAGCGGCGAACACCGGGGAGCTGTTTTTT.

In its sample, this clonotype was seen a few times. This rearrangement joins TRBV7-6 to TRBJ2-5; tentatively, D is TRBD2 (5 bases). Trimming removed 0 bases from V and 1 base from J, with 9 bases in between. The CDR3 covers 15 residues. The germline gives CDR1 SGHVS, CDR2 FNYEAQ. CDR3 amino acids: CASSLAAGSQETQYF. CDR3 nucleotide sequence: TGTGCCAGCAGCTTAGCCGCGGGCTCCCAAGAGACCCAGTACTTC.

The chain joins TRBV20-1 to TRBJ1-2, with a weak D call TRBD1 (6 bases). Germline V lookup: CDR1 DFQATT, CDR2 SNEGSKA (reference sequence). The CDR3 covers 11 residues. Trimming stripped 7 bases from V and 5 bases from J, with 11 bases between. The CDR3 loop is CSGTGTYGYTF. Here the CDR3 DNA reads TGCAGTGGGACCGGGACATATGGCTACACCTTC.

This clonotype was counted once. The chain recombines TRBV15 with TRBJ2-2; D is possibly TRBD2 (6 bases). This CDR3 region has 15 residues. Germline CDR1 is LNHNV and CDR2 is YYDKDF (reference sequence). V lost 4 bases to trimming and J lost 0 bases, with 9 bases between them. The CDR3 spells CATSTWTTNTGELFF. DNA for the CDR3: TGTGCCACCAGCACCTGGACTACGAACACCGGGGAGCTGTTTTTT.

This clonotype was seen a few times. J is TRBJ2-1 and V is TRBV12-3 or TRBV12-4, with a possible D match to TRBD2 (5 bases). This CDR3 spans 12 amino acids. V was shortened by 2 bases and J by 14 bases, with 13 bases between the two germline ends. CDR3 bases: TGTGCCAGCAGTTTATTAGCGAGAGGCGAGTTCTTC. It translates to CASSLLARGEFF.

This clonotype has a handful of counts. The CDR3 nucleotides are TGCAGCGTTAAACCGACAGGGGGAGGCTACACCTTC. Translation: CSVKPTGGGYTF. V is TRBV29-1 and J is TRBJ1-2, with 9 nucleotides matching TRBD1. The CDR3 has 12 amino acids. Germline V gives CDR1 SQVTM, CDR2 ANQGSEA. Trimming took 5 bases from V and 8 from J; bases not matched to a gene: 6.

This clonotype was seen at least ten times. V is TRBV27 and J is TRBJ1-2; D unresolved. The germline gives CDR1 MNHEY, CDR2 SMNVEV (reference sequence). V was pared by 3 bases and J by 8 bases, with 4 bases between. CDR3 length: 10 residues. CDR3: CASSLAGYTF. DNA of the CDR3: TGTGCCAGCAGTTTGGCCGGCTACACCTTC.

There are many counts of this clonotype. V is TRBV6-2 or TRBV6-3 and J is TRBJ2-1; TRBD1 is a possible D gene (6 bases). Germline CDR1 is MNHEY and CDR2 is SVGEGT. There are 15 residues in the CDR3. V was cut by 6 bases and J by 1 base, with 13 bases left in between. In DNA form, the CDR3 reads TGTGCCAGCAGCCAGGGGTCCCCTTCCTACAATGAGCAGTTCTTC. Translated: CASSQGSPSYNEQFF.

This clonotype appeared many times. This chain joins TRBV5-6 and TRBJ2-3; no definite D call. Germline V gene lookup returns CDR1 SGHDT and CDR2 YYEEEE. V lost 0 bases and J lost 2, with 4 bases in between. CDR3 size: 13 residues. Here the CDR3 DNA reads TGTGCCAGCAGCTTGGCGCACACAGATACGCAGTATTTT. Its translation: CASSLAHTDTQYF.

This clonotype was observed a few times. The chain is built from TRBV9 and TRBJ1-5, with D uncertain. This CDR3 has 13 amino acids. CDR1 is SGDLS and CDR2 is YYNGEE in the germline V gene. V shed 4 bases and J shed 7 bases, with 12 bases lying between them. The CDR3 nucleotides read TGTGCCAGCAGCCCTTCTGGAGGACAGCCCCAGCATTTT. Translating it yields CASSPSGGQPQHF.

This clonotype was seen a few times. CDR3 DNA: TGTGCCAGCAGCCTTGGACAGTCCGTCGGTGAGCAGTTCTTC. This codes for CASSLGQSVGEQFF. The V gene is TRBV7-2, the J gene TRBJ2-1; D might be TRBD1 (6 bases). Germline lookup yields CDR1 SGHTA and CDR2 FQGNSA. The CDR3 is 14 amino acids. Trimming stripped 5 bases from V and 9 bases from J, with 17 bases between. The full variable domain, its missing parts supplied by reference TRBV7-2 and TRBJ2-1, is GAGVSQSPSNKVTEKGKDVELRCDPISGHTALYWYRQSLGQGLEFLIYFQGNSAPDKSGLPSDRFSAERTGGSVSTLTIQRTQQEDSAVYLCASSLGQSVGEQFFGPGTRLTVL.

Here the CDR3 reads CATSTDSGDNEQFF. In nucleotides, the CDR3 is TGTGCCACCAGCACCGATAGCGGGGACAATGAGCAGTTCTTC. The chain has TRBV15 and TRBJ2-1; 8 nucleotides match TRBD2. The V and J ends lost 4 bases and 5 bases, in that order; junction bases with no gene match: 4. Per germline, CDR1 LNHNV and CDR2 YYDKDF (reference sequence). This CDR3 region has 14 residues.

This clonotype was counted a few times. The rearrangement links TRBV6-5 to TRBJ1-1, with a tentative D call TRBD1 (6 bases). There are 11 residues in the CDR3. Trimming pared 8 bases from V and 7 bases from J, leaving 11 bases between. CDR1 and CDR2 (germline): MNHEY, SVGAGI. CDR3 protein: CASRGAVEAFF. The DNA for the CDR3 is TGTGCCAGCCGGGGGGCAGTTGAAGCTTTCTTT.

The V and J genes are TRBV12-5 and TRBJ1-2, with D possibly matching TRBD1 (5 bases). The germline gives CDR1 LGHNT, CDR2 FRNRAP. This CDR3 has 14 residues. V gave up 1 base and J gave up 0 bases, with 6 bases separating them. CDR3 protein: CASGLAGPNYGYTF. The CDR3 region has the DNA TGTGCTAGTGGTTTGGCAGGGCCTAACTATGGCTACACCTTC. Full variable domain (missing parts from reference TRBV12-5 and TRBJ1-2): DARVTQTPRHKVTEMGQEVTMRCQPILGHNTVFWYRQTMMQGLELLAYFRNRAPLDDSGMPKDRFSAEMPDATLATLKIQPSEPRDSAVYFCASGLAGPNYGYTFGSGTRLTVV.

The chain employs TRBV6-1 and TRBJ2-1; D may correspond to TRBD1 or TRBD2 (5 bases each). CDR1 and CDR2 (germline): MNHNS, SASEGT. The V gene lost 3 bases and the J gene lost 6 bases, with 12 bases spanning the gap. The CDR3 runs to 14 residues. CDR3 sequence: CASSDPGAVNEQFF. CDR3 DNA sequence: TGTGCCAGCAGTGATCCCGGGGCGGTCAATGAGCAGTTCTTC.

This clonotype came up many times. The rearrangement uses TRBV29-1 and TRBJ2-1; D is ambiguous. V was cut by 4 bases and J by 3 bases, with 7 bases left in between. This CDR3 region has 12 residues. Per germline, CDR1 SQVTM and CDR2 ANQGSEA. CDR3 protein: CSVAGSYNEQFF. The CDR3 DNA is TGCAGCGTTGCTGGAAGCTACAATGAGCAGTTCTTC.

Many counts were recorded for this clonotype. This sequence joins TRBV12-3 or TRBV12-4 and TRBJ2-7, with TRBD2 identical over 12 bases. After removal of 2 bases from V and 4 bases from J, the junction contained 0 bases not matched to a gene. The CDR3 is 14 residues long. This CDR3 is CASSLLAGGYEQYF. The CDR3 region has the DNA TGTGCCAGCAGTTTACTAGCGGGAGGGTACGAGCAGTACTTC.

This clonotype occurred a few times. This chain joins TRBV7-2 and TRBJ2-2; TRBD1 is a possible D gene (5 bases). V lost 5 bases and J 6 bases, leaving 19 bases between the germline ends. In germline, CDR1 is SGHTA, CDR2 FQGNSA. The CDR3 covers 16 residues. CDR3 residues: CASSPTSRAKAGELFF. The CDR3 coding sequence is TGTGCCAGCAGCCCCACCAGCAGGGCAAAAGCCGGGGAGCTGTTTTTT.

V and J are TRBV12-3 or TRBV12-4 and TRBJ2-1; TRBD2 agrees at 8 bases. With V trimmed by 1 base and J by 5 bases, 4 bases remained unmatched. This CDR3 spans 15 amino acids. The CDR3 nucleotides read TGTGCCAGCAGTTTAGTAGTAGCGGGGAACAATGAGCAGTTCTTC. Encoded protein: CASSLVVAGNNEQFF.